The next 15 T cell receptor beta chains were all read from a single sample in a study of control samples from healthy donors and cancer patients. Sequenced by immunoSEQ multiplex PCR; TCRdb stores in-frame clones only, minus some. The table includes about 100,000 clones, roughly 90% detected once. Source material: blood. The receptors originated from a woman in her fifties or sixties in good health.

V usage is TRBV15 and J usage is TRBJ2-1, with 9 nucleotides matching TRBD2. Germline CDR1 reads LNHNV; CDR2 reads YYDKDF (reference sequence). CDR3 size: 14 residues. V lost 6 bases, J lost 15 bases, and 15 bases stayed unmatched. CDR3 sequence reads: CATRLNPREGRLFF. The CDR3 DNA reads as TGTGCCACCAGACTCAATCCGCGGGAGGGTAGGCTGTTCTTC.

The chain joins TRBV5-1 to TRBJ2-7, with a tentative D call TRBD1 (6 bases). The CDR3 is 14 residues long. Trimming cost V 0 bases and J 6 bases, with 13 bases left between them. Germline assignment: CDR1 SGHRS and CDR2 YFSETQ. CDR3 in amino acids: CASSLVGGPSEQYV. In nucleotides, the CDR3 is TGCGCCAGCAGCTTGGTAGGGGGACCATCCGAGCAGTACGTC.

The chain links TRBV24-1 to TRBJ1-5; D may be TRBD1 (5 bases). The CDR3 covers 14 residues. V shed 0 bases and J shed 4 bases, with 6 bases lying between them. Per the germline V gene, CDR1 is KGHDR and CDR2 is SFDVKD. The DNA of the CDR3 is TGTGCCACCAGTGATTTGGGGGGAAATCAGCCCCAGCATTTT. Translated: CATSDLGGNQPQHF.

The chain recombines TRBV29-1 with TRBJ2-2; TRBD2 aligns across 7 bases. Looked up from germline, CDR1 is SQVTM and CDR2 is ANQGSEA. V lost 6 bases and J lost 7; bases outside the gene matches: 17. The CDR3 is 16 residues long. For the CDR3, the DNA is TGCAGCGTCCAGACAACGGGACTAACATGGGGCGGGGAGCTGTTTTTT. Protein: CSVQTTGLTWGGELFF.

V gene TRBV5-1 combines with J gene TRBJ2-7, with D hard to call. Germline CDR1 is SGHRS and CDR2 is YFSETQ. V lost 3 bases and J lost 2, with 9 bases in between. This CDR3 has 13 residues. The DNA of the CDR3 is TGCGCCAGCAGCTGGGGTCCTACCTACGAGCAGTACTTC. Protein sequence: CASSWGPTYEQYF.

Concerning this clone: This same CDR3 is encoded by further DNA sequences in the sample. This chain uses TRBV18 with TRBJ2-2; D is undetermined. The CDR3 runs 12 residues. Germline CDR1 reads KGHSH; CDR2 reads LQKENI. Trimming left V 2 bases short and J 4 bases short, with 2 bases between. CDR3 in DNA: TGTGCCAGCTCACCAACCACCGGGGAGCTGTTTTTT. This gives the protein CASSPTTGELFF.

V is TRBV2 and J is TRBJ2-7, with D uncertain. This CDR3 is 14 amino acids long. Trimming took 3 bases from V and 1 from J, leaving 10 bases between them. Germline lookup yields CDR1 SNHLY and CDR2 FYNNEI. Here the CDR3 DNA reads TGTGCCAGCAGTGACAGGTTTTTGTCCTACGAGCAGTACGTC. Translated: CASSDRFLSYEQYV.

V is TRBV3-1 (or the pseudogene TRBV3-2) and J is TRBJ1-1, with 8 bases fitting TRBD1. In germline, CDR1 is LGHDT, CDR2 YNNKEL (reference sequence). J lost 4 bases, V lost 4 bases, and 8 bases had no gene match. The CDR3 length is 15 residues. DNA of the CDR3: TGTGCCAGCAGCCCGACAGGGGCGAAATTCACTGAAGCTTTCTTT. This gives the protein CASSPTGAKFTEAFF.

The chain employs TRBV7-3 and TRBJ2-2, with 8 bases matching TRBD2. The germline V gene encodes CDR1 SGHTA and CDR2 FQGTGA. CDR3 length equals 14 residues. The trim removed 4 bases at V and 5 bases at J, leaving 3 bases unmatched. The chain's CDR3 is CASSSSGLTGELFF. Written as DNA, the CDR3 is TGTGCCAGCAGCTCTAGCGGGCTAACCGGGGAGCTGTTTTTT.

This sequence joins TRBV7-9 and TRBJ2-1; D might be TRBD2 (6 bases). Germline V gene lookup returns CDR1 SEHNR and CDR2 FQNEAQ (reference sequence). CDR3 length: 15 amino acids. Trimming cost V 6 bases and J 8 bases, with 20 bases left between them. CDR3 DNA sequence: TGTGCCAGCAGTCACCTCGGGACTCCAAAGGATGAGCAGTTCTTC. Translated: CASSHLGTPKDEQFF.

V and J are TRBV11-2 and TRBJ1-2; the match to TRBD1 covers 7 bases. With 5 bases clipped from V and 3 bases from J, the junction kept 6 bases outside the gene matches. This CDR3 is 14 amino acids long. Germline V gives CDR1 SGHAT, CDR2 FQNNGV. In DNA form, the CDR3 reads TGTGCCAGCAGCCCGGGGGACAGCTACTATGGCTACACCTTC. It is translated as CASSPGDSYYGYTF.

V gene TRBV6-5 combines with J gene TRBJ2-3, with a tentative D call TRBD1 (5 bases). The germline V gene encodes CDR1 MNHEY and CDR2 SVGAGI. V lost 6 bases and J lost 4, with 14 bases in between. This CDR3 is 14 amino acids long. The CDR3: CASRKLTDPDTQYF. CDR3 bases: TGTGCCAGCAGGAAACTGACAGATCCAGATACGCAGTATTTT.

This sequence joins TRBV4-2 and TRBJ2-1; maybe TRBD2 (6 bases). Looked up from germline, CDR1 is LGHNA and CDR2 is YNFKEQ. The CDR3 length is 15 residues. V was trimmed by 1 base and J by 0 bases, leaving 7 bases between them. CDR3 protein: CASSQVGGSYNEQFF. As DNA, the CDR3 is TGTGCCAGCAGCCAAGTGGGGGGCTCCTACAATGAGCAGTTCTTC.

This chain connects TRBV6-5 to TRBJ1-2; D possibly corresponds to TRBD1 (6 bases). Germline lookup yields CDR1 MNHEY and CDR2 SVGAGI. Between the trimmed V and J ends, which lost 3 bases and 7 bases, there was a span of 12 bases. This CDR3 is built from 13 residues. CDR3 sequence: CASSYVGGLGYTF. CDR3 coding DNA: TGTGCCAGCAGTTATGTCGGGGGGCTTGGCTACACCTTC.

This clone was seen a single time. Here the CDR3 reads CASRTTPSHGYTF. CDR3 in DNA: TGTGCCAGCCGAACAACCCCAAGCCATGGCTACACCTTC. This chain connects TRBV7-2 to TRBJ1-2; D remains ambiguous. Germline CDR1 and CDR2: SGHTA and FQGNSA. The CDR3 is 13 residues long. Deletions cut 8 bases from V and 6 bases from J, with 16 bases between.